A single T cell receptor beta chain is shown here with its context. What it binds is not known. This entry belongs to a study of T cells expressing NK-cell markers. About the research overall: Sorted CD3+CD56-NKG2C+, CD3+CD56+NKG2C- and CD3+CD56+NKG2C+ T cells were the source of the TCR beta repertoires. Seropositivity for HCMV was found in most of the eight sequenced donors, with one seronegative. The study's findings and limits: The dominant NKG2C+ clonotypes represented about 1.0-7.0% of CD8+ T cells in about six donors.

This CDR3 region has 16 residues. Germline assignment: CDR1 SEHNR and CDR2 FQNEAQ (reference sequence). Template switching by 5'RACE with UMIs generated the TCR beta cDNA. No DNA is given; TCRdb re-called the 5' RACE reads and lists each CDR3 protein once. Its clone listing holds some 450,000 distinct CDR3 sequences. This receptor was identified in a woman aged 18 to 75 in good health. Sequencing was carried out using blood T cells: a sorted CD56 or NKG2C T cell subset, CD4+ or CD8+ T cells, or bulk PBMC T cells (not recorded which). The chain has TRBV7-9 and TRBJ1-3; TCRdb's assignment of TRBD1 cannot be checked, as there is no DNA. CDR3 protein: CASSSATGEVGNTIYF.